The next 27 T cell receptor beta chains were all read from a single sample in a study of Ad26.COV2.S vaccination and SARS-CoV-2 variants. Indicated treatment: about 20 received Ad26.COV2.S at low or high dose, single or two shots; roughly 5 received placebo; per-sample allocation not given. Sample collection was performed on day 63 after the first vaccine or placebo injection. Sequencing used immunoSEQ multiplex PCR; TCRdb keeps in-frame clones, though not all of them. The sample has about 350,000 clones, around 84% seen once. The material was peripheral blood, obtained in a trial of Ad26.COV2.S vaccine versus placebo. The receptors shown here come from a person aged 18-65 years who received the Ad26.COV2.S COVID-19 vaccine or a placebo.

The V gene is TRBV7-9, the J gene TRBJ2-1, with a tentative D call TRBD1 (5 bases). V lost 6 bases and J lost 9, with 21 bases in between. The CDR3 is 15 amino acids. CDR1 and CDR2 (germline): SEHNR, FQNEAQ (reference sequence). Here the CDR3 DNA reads TGTGCCAGCAGGATAGGGGCCCAATACAATAGTGAGCAGTTCTTC. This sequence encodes CASRIGAQYNSEQFF.

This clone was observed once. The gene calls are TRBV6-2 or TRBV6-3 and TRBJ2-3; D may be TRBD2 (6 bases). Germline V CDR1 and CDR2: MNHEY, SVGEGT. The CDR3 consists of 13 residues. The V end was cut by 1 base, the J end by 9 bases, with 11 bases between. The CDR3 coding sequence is TGTGCCAGCAGTTACTTTTACGGGGGAACGCAGTATTTT. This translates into CASSYFYGGTQYF.

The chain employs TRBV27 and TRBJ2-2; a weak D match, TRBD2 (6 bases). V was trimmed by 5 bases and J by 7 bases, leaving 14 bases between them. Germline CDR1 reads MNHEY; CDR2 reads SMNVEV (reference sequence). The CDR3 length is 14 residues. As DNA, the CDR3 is TGTGCCAGCAGTCCGGGACTCCCGGACGGGGAGCTGTTTTTT. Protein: CASSPGLPDGELFF.

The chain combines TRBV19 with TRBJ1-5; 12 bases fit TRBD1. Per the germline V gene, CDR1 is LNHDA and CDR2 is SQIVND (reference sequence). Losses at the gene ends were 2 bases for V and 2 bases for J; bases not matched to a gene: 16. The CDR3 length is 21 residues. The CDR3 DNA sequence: TGTGCCAGTAGTATATGGGCGGTCGGGGACAGGGGGCCCGTGGGCAATCAGCCCCAGCATTTT. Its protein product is CASSIWAVGDRGPVGNQPQHF.

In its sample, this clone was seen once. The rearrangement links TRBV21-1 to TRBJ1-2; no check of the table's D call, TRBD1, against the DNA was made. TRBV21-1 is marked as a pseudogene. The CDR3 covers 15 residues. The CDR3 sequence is CASSKGGRLNYGYTF. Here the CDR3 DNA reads TGTGCCAGCAGCAAAGGGGGCAGGCTTAACTATGGCTACACCTTC.

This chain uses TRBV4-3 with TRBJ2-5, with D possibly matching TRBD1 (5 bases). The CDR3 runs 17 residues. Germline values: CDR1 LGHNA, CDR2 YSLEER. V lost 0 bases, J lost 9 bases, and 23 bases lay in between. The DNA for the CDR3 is TGCGCCAGCAGCCAAGATACAAGGGCCAGGGCCGGGTCGGCCCAGTACTTC. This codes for CASSQDTRARAGSAQYF.

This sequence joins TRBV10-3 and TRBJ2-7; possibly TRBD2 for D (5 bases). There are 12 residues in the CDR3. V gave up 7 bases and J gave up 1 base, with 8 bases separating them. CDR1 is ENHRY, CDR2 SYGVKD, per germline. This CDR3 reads CAIKEDSYEQYF. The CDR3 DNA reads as TGTGCCATCAAGGAGGATTCCTACGAGCAGTACTTC.

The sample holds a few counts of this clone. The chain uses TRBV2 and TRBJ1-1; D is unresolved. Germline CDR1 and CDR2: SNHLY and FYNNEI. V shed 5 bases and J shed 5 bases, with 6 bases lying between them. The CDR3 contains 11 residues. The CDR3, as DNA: TGTGCCAGCAGTCAGTGGACTGAAGCTTTCTTT. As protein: CASSQWTEAFF.

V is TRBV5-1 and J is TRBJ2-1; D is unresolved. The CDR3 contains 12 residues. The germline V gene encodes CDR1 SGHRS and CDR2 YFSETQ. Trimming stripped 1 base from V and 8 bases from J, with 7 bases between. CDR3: CASSLQDHEQFF. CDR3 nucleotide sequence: TGCGCCAGCAGCTTGCAGGACCATGAGCAGTTCTTC.

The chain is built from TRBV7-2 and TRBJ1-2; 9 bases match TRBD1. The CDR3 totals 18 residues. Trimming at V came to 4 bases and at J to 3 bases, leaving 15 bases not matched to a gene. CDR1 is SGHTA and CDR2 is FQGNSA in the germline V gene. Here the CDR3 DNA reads TGTGCCAGCAGCTCAGTTCCGGACAGGGGAGGGTCGTACTATGGCTACACCTTC. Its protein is CASSSVPDRGGSYYGYTF.

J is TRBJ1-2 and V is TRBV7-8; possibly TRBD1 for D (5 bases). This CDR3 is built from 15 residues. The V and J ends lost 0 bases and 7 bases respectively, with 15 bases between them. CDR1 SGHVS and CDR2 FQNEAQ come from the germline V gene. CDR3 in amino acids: CASSLAQTDKSGYTF. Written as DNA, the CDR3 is TGTGCCAGCAGCTTAGCGCAGACAGACAAGAGTGGCTACACCTTC. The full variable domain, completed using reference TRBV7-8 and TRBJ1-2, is GAGVSQSPRYKVAKRGQDVALRCDPISGHVSLFWYQQALGQGPEFLTYFQNEAQLDKSGLPSDRFFAERPEGSVSTLKIQRTQQEDSAVYLCASSLAQTDKSGYTFGSGTRLTVV.

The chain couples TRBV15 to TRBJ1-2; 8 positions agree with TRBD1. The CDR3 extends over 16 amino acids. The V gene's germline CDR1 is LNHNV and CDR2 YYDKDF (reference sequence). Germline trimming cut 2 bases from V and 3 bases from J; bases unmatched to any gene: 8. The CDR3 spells CATSRILTGAHYGYTF. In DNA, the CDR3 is TGTGCCACCAGCAGAATCCTGACAGGGGCCCACTATGGCTACACCTTC. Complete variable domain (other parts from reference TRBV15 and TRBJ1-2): DAMVIQNPRYQVTQFGKPVTLSCSQTLNHNVMYWYQQKSSQAPKLLFHYYDKDFNNEADTPDNFQSRRPNTSFCFLDIRSPGLGDTAMYLCATSRILTGAHYGYTFGSGTRLTVV.

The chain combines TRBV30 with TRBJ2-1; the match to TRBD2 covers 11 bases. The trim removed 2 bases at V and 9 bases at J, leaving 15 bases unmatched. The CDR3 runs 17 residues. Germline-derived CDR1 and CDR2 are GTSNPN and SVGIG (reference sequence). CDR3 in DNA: TGTGCCTGGAGTCCGCCCCTAGTAGCGGGAGGGCAGAGTGAGCAGTTCTTC. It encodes CAWSPPLVAGGQSEQFF.

The DNA of the CDR3 is TGTGCCAGCAGCTCGAGGACAGGTGGAATCAATGAGCAGTTCTTC. Encoded protein: CASSSRTGGINEQFF. This chain links TRBV7-2 with TRBJ2-1, with 7 nucleotides matching TRBD1. The CDR3 has 15 amino acids. CDR1 and CDR2 (germline): SGHTA, FQGNSA. The ends lost 4 bases at V and 6 bases at J; junction bases unmatched: 9.

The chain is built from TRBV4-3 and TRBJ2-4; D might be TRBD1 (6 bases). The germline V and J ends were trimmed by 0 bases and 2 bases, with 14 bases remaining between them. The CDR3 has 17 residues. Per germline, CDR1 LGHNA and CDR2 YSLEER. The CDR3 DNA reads TGCGCCAGCAGCCAAGAGGGGGCTAGCTCGTCCAAAAACATTCAGTACTTC. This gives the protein CASSQEGASSSKNIQYF.

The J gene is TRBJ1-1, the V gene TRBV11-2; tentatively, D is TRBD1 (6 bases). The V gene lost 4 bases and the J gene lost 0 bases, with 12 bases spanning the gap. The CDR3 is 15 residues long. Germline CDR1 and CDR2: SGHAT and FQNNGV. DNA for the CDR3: TGTGCCAGCAGCTGGATAGGGGGTATGAACACTGAAGCTTTCTTT. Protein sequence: CASSWIGGMNTEAFF.

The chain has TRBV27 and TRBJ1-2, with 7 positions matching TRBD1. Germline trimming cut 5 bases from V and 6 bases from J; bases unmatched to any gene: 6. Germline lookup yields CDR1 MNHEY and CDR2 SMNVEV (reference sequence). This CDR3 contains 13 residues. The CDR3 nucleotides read TGTGCCAGCAGTCTCAGACAGGGCGATGGCTACACCTTC. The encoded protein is CASSLRQGDGYTF.

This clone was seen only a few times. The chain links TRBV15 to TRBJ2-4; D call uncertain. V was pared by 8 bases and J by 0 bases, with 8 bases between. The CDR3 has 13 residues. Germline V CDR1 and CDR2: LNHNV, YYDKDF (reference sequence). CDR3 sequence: CATRSLAKNIQYF. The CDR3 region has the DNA TGTGCCACCCGTAGCCTAGCCAAAAACATTCAGTACTTC.

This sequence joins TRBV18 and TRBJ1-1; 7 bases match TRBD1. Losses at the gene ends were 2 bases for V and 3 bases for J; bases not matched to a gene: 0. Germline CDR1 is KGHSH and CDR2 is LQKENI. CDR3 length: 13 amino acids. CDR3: CASSPDRDTEAFF. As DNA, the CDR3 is TGTGCCAGCTCACCAGACAGGGACACTGAAGCTTTCTTT.

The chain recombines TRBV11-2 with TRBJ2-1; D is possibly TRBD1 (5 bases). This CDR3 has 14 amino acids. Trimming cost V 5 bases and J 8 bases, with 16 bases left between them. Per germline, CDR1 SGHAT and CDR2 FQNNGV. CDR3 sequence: CASSNPREGDEQFF. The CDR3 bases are TGTGCCAGCAGCAACCCCAGGGAAGGCGATGAGCAGTTCTTC.

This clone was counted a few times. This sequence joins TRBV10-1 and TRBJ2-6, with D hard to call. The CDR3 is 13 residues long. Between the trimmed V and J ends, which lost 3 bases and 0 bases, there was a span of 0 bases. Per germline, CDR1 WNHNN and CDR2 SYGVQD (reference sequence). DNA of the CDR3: TGCGCCAGCAGTGACTCTGGGGCCAACGTCCTGACTTTC. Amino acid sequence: CASSDSGANVLTF.

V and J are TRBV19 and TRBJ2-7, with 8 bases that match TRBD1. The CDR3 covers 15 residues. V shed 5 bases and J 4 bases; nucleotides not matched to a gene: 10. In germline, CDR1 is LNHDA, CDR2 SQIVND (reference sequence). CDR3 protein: CASSAVGQGDYEQYF. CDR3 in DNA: TGTGCCAGTAGTGCCGTCGGACAGGGTGATTACGAGCAGTACTTC.

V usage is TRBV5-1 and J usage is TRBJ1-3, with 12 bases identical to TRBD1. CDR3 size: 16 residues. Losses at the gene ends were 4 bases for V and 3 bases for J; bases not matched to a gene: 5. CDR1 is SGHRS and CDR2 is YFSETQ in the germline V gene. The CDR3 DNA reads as TGCGCCAGCAGCCGGGGGACAGGGGGCTTTGGAAACACCATATATTTT. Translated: CASSRGTGGFGNTIYF.

CDR3 coding DNA: TGTGCCAGCAGCCTAACCAGCGGGGGTGCGGAGCTGTTTTTT. Translation: CASSLTSGGAELFF. The chain has TRBV7-2 and TRBJ2-2, with TRBD2 identical over 8 bases. V gave up 5 bases and J gave up 10 bases; unmatched junction bases: 9. Germline V gene sequence: CDR1 SGHTA, CDR2 FQGNSA. This CDR3 is built from 14 residues. Supplemented by reference TRBV7-2 and TRBJ2-2, the full variable domain reads GAGVSQSPSNKVTEKGKDVELRCDPISGHTALYWYRQSLGQGLEFLIYFQGNSAPDKSGLPSDRFSAERTGGSVSTLTIQRTQQEDSAVYLCASSLTSGGAELFFGEGSRLTVL.

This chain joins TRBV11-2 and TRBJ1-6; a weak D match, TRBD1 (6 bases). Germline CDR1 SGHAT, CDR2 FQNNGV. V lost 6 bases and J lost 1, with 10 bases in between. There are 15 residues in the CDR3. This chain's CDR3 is CASRGGGSYNSPLHF. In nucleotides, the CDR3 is TGTGCCAGCAGGGGGGGCGGGTCCTATAATTCACCCCTCCACTTT.

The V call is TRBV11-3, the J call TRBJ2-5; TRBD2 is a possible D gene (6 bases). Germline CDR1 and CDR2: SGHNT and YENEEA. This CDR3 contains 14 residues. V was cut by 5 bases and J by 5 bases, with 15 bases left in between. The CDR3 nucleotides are TGTGCCAGCAGCGACCGGGAGTCGGGGGAGACCCAGTACTTC. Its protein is CASSDRESGETQYF.

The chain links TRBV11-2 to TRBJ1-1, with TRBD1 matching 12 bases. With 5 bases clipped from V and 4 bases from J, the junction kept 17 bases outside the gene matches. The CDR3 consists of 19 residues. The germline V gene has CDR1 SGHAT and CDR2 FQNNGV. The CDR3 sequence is CASSERRDRGRREGTEAFF. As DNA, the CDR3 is TGTGCCAGCAGCGAACGCCGGGACAGGGGGCGGAGAGAGGGCACTGAAGCTTTCTTT.